The 19 T cell receptor beta chains below come from one sample, sequenced in a study of T cell clonality in common variable immunodeficiency. Notes on the study in general: Fewer deletions and N-nucleotide insertions were reportedly seen in common variable immunodeficiency TCR beta sequences.

Their recognized antigens are unknown. Libraries were prepared by immunoSEQ multiplex PCR; TCRdb keeps only in-frame clonotypes and omits some of them. This set yields 25,000 to 35,000 clones and no singletons; the top ten hold 3.1%. Specimen: peripheral blood mononuclear cells. These receptors all come from a human donor with common variable immunodeficiency.

Turning to this clone: With the read ending 3 residues before the CDR3 end, the germline J gene is used to fill in that end. This chain connects TRBV7-9 to TRBJ1-5, with a weak D call TRBD1 (6 bases). V shed 6 bases and J shed 9 bases, with 15 bases lying between them. CDR1 SEHNR and CDR2 FQNEAQ come from the germline V gene (reference sequence). This CDR3 spans 13 amino acids. CDR3 DNA, as far as it was read: TGTGCCAGCAGTCCGACAGGATCCCGGCCC. Protein product: CASSPTGSRP. The complete CDR3 protein is CASSPTGSRPQHF.

This clone was seen at least ten times. The read ends 3 residues before the CDR3 terminus; that terminus is restored from the germline J gene. V is TRBV5-1 and J is TRBJ2-3; 9 nucleotides line up with TRBD2. Per germline, CDR1 SGHRS and CDR2 YFSETQ. The CDR3 has 15 amino acids. With V trimmed by 2 bases and J by 4 bases, 5 bases remained unmatched. The chain's CDR3 is CASSFAGGAPDTQYF. CDR3 bases read: TGCGCCAGCAGCTTTGCGGGGGGGGCCCCAGATACG.

The table lists this clone with a few counts. The read comes to an end 3 residues before the CDR3 does, leaving the germline J gene to fill in the end. This chain joins TRBV6-1 and TRBJ1-2; D gene ambiguous. The germline gives CDR1 MNHNS, CDR2 SASEGT. V was cut by 4 bases and J by 4 bases, with 10 bases left in between. This CDR3 has 13 amino acids. CDR3 bases read: TGTGCCAGCAGTGGGAGAGGGTTCTATGGC. Its translation is CASSGRGFYG. The CDR3, in full, reads CASSGRGFYGYTF.

Details on this clone: The DNA ends 3 residues before the CDR3 does, and the rest of the CDR3 is filled in from the germline J gene. This rearrangement joins TRBV7-9 to TRBJ1-2; 7 nucleotides align to TRBD1. Germline values: CDR1 SEHNR, CDR2 FQNEAQ (reference sequence). CDR3 size: 14 residues. V was pared by 5 bases and J by 4 bases, with 7 bases of the junction left unmatched. CDR3 amino acids: CASSPQQGRYGYTF. The sequenced CDR3 bases are TGTGCCAGCAGCCCCCAACAGGGGCGCTATGGC.

This clone turned up a few times. The read ends 3 residues shy of where the CDR3 ends; the end is completed using the germline J gene. V and J are TRBV2 and TRBJ2-3; 8 bases match TRBD1. J lost 4 bases, V lost 8 bases, and 11 bases had no gene match. The length of the CDR3 is 15 residues. Germline lookup yields CDR1 SNHLY and CDR2 FYNNEI. The CDR3 loop reads CASQIINRGADTQYF. CDR3 bases read: TGTGCCAGCCAAATCATAAACAGGGGGGCAGATACG.

This clone was recorded many times. The read comes to an end 3 residues before the CDR3 does, leaving the germline J gene to fill in the end. The genes are TRBV7-3 and TRBJ2-2, with 12 bases identical to TRBD1. Germline V gives CDR1 SGHTA, CDR2 FQGTGA. V was clipped by 1 base and J by 4 bases; unmatched bases: 10. The CDR3 is 19 amino acids. CDR3 residues: CASSLSRAGTGGPTGELFF. Partial CDR3 DNA: TGTGCCAGCAGCTTAAGTAGGGCCGGGACAGGGGGCCCCACCGGGGAG. Full variable domain (outside the CDR3, taken from reference TRBV7-3 and TRBJ2-2): GAGVSQTPSNKVTEKGKYVELRCDPISGHTALYWYRQSLGQGPEFLIYFQGTGAADDSGLPNDRFFAVRPEGSVSTLKIQRTERGDSAVYLCASSLSRAGTGGPTGELFFGEGSRLTVL.

The sample holds many counts of this clone. Read data end 3 residues before the CDR3 end; the end is taken from the germline J gene. The chain couples TRBV5-1 to TRBJ1-5, with 8 bases lining up with TRBD1. Germline CDR1 and CDR2: SGHRS and YFSETQ. CDR3 length equals 16 residues. Losses at the gene ends were 0 bases for V and 5 bases for J; bases not matched to a gene: 7. The chain's CDR3 is CASSLGARGPDQPQHF. The sequenced part of the CDR3 DNA is TGCGCCAGCAGCTTGGGGGCCAGGGGGCCGGATCAGCCC.

To note about this clone: The read finishes 3 residues shy of the CDR3 end, and the germline J gene is used to complete it. V gene TRBV7-9 combines with J gene TRBJ1-1; 10 positions match TRBD1. CDR1 SEHNR and CDR2 FQNEAQ come from the germline V gene (reference sequence). This CDR3 has 14 amino acids. The CDR3 bases that were read are TGTGCCAGCAGCTCCTGGGACAGGGGCGGGCGA. This gives the protein CASSSWDRGGR. The whole CDR3 is CASSSWDRGGRAFF.

This clone was seen a handful of times. The read finishes 3 residues shy of the CDR3 end, and the germline J gene is used to complete it. This sequence joins TRBV19 and TRBJ1-2, with 7 bases aligning to TRBD1. V lost 2 bases to trimming and J lost 7 bases; unmatched junction nucleotides: 4. The CDR3 extends over 13 amino acids. In germline, CDR1 is LNHDA, CDR2 SQIVND (reference sequence). The covered CDR3 bases are TGTGCCAGTAGTATAACGGACAGGAGTGGC. This encodes CASSITDRSG. The whole CDR3 protein reads CASSITDRSGYTF.

In its sample, this clone was seen many times. From the germline J gene comes the end of the CDR3, since the read stops 3 residues before it. V gene TRBV15 combines with J gene TRBJ2-7, with D tentatively TRBD2 (6 bases). Trimming left V 0 bases short and J 6 bases short, with 9 bases between. Germline CDR1 reads LNHNV; CDR2 reads YYDKDF (reference sequence). The CDR3 sequence is 13 residues long. The CDR3 sequence is CATSRDAGFEQYF. The CDR3 bases that were read are TGTGCCACCAGCAGAGACGCGGGATTCGAG.

This clone appeared many times. The read falls 3 residues short of the CDR3 end, and the missing part is taken from the germline J gene. The rearrangement joins TRBV5-1 to TRBJ2-4; possible D gene TRBD2, 5 bases. This CDR3 has 15 amino acids. V was trimmed by 6 bases and J by 8 bases, leaving 21 bases between them. Germline V gene data show CDR1 as SGHRS and CDR2 as YFSETQ. Here the CDR3 reads CASNRGKPGGDIQYF. The part of the CDR3 DNA that was read is TGCGCCAGCAACCGGGGAAAACCGGGTGGAGACATT.

A note on this clone: Read data end 3 residues before the CDR3 end; the end is taken from the germline J gene. The V and J genes are TRBV23-1 and TRBJ1-5; D ambiguous. TRBV23-1 is known as an ORF, though its function is uncertain. This CDR3 has 15 amino acids. Trimming took 1 base from V and 3 from J, leaving 10 bases between them. This CDR3 reads CASSQFVQLNQPQHF. Incomplete CDR3 DNA: TGCGCCAGCAGTCAATTTGTACAGCTCAATCAGCCC.

With regard to this clone: The CDR3 goes on 3 residues after the read ends, and that part is filled in from the germline J gene. This chain links TRBV7-3 with TRBJ2-4; tentative D call: TRBD2 (6 bases). With 1 base removed from V and 1 base from J, the gap between germline ends came to 11 bases. From germline, CDR1 is SGHTA and CDR2 FQGTGA. This CDR3 is built from 16 residues. The sequenced CDR3 bases are TGTGCCAGCAGCTTAATGGAGGGTTGGGCCAAAAACATT. This translates into CASSLMEGWAKNI. The whole CDR3 sequence reads CASSLMEGWAKNIQYF.

A note on this clone: The read terminates 3 residues before the CDR3 end, so the remaining end is supplied by the germline J gene. This chain uses TRBV7-2 with TRBJ2-3; no clear D. Germline CDR1 is SGHTA and CDR2 is FQGNSA. The CDR3 consists of 13 residues. V lost 4 bases and J lost 6, with 11 bases in between. The covered CDR3 bases are TGTGCCAGCAGCTCATCCTCCGGGGATACG. As protein: CASSSSSGDT. The complete CDR3 reads CASSSSSGDTQYF.

With regard to this clone: The read ends 3 residues shy of where the CDR3 ends; the end is completed using the germline J gene. The chain employs TRBV6-2 or TRBV6-3 and TRBJ2-7, with 9 positions matching TRBD1. This CDR3 has 17 residues. V gave up 2 bases and J gave up 0 bases; unmatched junction bases: 8. The germline V gene has CDR1 MNHEY and CDR2 SVGEGT. The CDR3 DNA, read in part, is TGTGCCAGCAGTTACATTAGGACAGGGGACTTCTCCTACGAG. Its protein product is CASSYIRTGDFSYE. The whole CDR3 reads CASSYIRTGDFSYEQYF.

Only a few counts were recorded for this clone. The CDR3 goes on 3 residues after the read ends, and that part is filled in from the germline J gene. V is TRBV13 and J is TRBJ2-1; 10 bases match TRBD2. The CDR3 extends over 19 amino acids. V lost 5 bases and J lost 0; bases outside the gene matches: 13. Germline CDR1 and CDR2: PRHDT and FYEKMQ (reference sequence). The chain's CDR3 is CASSPGKALAGGSYNEQFF. The CDR3 DNA, read in part, is TGTGCCAGCAGCCCGGGGAAGGCGTTAGCGGGGGGCTCCTACAATGAG.

In its sample, this clone was seen many times. Read sequence stops 3 residues before the CDR3 end, and the germline J gene provides the missing end. The J gene is TRBJ1-2, the V gene TRBV29-1, with a weak D call TRBD1 (6 bases). V dropped 3 bases and J dropped 7 bases, with 12 bases sitting between them. CDR1 and CDR2 from the germline V gene are SQVTM and ANQGSEA. The CDR3 sequence is 12 residues long. The sequenced CDR3 bases are TGCAGCGTTGATACGGGGGGCTTTGGC. It yields the protein CSVDTGGFG. The complete CDR3 protein is CSVDTGGFGYTF.

As concerns this clone: The CDR3 end falls 3 residues outside the read, so it is completed with the germline J gene. The chain recombines TRBV6-2 or TRBV6-3 with TRBJ2-4, with D possibly TRBD1 on 6 matching bases. The V end lost 4 bases, the J end lost 4 bases, and 14 bases lay between the germline ends. The germline V gene encodes CDR1 MNHEY and CDR2 SVGEGT. The CDR3 is 15 amino acids. Incomplete CDR3 DNA: TGTGCCAGCAGTTCCCCTACAGGGCTGAAAAACATT. This gives the protein CASSSPTGLKNI. The full CDR3 protein is CASSSPTGLKNIQYF.

As to this clone: Coverage ceases 3 residues before the CDR3 finishes, and the germline J gene fills in the end. The J gene is TRBJ1-3, the V gene TRBV18; no definite D call. In germline, CDR1 is KGHSH, CDR2 LQKENI. CDR3 length: 18 amino acids. V lost 0 bases and J 4 bases, leaving 19 bases between the germline ends. Here the CDR3 reads CASSPPSTLVRVGNTIYF. CDR3 DNA (partial): TGTGCCAGCTCACCACCTTCAACCCTTGTGAGGGTCGGAAACACC.